This TCR beta chain emerged from a study of T cells in Graves' hyperthyroidism and ophthalmopathy. TCR beta CDR3 sequences were amplified from RNA transcripts. An initial round of RT-PCR targeting the TCR CDR3 relied on the HTBI primer set. Via MiXCR, TCRdb re-called the multiplex PCR reads, giving one row per CDR3 protein. The sample holds hundreds of thousands of distinct CDR3 sequences, roughly 20% seen once. Germline assignment: CDR1 MNHEY and CDR2 SMNVEV (reference sequence). Trimming took 6 bases from V and 5 from J; bases not matched to a gene: 10. CDR3 size: 17 residues. Ophthalmopathy in the patients scored at least 3 on Clinical Activity Score and at least 4 on NOSPECS grade, lasting under 3 months. The diagnostic basis comprised clinical symptoms, serum thyroxine and TRAb, thyroid ultrasound and orbital computed tomography. This clonotype showed up many times.

Sequencing input: blood. The rearrangement joins TRBV27 to TRBJ1-6; 10 positions match TRBD1. The TCR sequence derives from a man aged 25 to 45 with Graves' ophthalmopathy. As DNA, the CDR3 is TGTGCCAGCAGAACCCCGGTCGGGACAGGGGATAATTCACCCCTCCACTTT. It yields the protein CASRTPVGTGDNSPLHF.